This record covers a single TCR beta chain. The data stem from a study of blood T cell repertoires in COVID-19. TCRdb keeps only in-frame clones here, not all; method: immunoSEQ multiplex PCR. Seen here are about 210,000 clones, under 95% observed once, and the top ten hold 1% to 1.5%. The CDR3 contains 16 residues. V lost 4 bases and J lost 1; bases outside the gene matches: 6. Germline V gene sequence: CDR1 LGHDT, CDR2 YNNKEL (reference sequence). The rearrangement uses TRBV3-1 (or the pseudogene TRBV3-2) and TRBJ2-3; TRBD2 matches at 9 bases. This TCR was recovered from a man aged 30 to 45 with acute or convalescent COVID-19. The sample comprised peripheral blood. The CDR3 DNA follows: TGTGCCAGCAGCCCTCTAGGCGGGGGGGGCACAGATACGCAGTATTTT. It translates to CASSPLGGGGTDTQYF.